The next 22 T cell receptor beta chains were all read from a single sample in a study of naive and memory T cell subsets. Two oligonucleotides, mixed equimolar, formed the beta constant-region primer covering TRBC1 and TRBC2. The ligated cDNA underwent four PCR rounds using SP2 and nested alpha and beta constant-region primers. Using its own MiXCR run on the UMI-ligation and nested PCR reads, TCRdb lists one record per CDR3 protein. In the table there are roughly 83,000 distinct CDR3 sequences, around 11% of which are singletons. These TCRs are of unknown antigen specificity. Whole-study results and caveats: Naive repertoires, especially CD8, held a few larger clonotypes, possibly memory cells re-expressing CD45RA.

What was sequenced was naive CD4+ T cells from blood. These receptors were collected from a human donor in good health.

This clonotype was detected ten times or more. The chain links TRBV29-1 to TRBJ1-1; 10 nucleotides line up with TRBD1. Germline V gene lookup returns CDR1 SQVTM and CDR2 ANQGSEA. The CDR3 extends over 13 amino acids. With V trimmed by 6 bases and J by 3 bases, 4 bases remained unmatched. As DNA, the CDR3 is TGCAGCGTGAGACAGGGGGCTTACACTGAAGCTTTCTTT. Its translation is CSVRQGAYTEAFF.

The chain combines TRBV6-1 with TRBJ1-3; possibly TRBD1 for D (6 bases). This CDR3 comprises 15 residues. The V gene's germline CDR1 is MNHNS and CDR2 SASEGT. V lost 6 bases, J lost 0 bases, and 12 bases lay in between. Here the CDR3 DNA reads TGTGCCAGCAGCGGAGCGGACAGCTCTGGAAACACCATATATTTT. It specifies CASSGADSSGNTIYF.

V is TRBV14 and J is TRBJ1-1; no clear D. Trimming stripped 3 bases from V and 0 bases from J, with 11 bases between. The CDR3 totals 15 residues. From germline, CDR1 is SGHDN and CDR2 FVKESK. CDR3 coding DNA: TGTGCCAGCAGCCAGAATAGGGTAATGAACACTGAAGCTTTCTTT. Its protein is CASSQNRVMNTEAFF.

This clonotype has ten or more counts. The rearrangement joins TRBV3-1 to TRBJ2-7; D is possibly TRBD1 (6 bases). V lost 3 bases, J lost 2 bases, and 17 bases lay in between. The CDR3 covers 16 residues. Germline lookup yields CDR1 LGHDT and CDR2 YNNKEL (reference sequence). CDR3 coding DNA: TGTGCCAGCAGCCAGCGGCCCGGGACACGAACCTACGAGCAGTACTTC. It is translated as CASSQRPGTRTYEQYF.

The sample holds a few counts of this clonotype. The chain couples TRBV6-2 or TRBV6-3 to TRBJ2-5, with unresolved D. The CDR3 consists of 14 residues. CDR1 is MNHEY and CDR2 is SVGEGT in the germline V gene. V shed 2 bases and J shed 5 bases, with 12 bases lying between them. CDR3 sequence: CASSYVGLSETQYF. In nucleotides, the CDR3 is TGTGCCAGCAGTTACGTCGGCCTATCGGAGACCCAGTACTTC.

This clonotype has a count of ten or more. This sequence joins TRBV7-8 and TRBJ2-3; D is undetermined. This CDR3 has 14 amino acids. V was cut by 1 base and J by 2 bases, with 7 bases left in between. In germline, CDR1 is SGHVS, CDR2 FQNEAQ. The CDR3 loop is CASSLGWVTDTQYF. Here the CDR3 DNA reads TGTGCCAGCAGCTTAGGGTGGGTCACAGATACGCAGTATTTT. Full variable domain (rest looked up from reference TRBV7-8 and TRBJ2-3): GAGVSQSPRYKVAKRGQDVALRCDPISGHVSLFWYQQALGQGPEFLTYFQNEAQLDKSGLPSDRFFAERPEGSVSTLKIQRTQQEDSAVYLCASSLGWVTDTQYFGPGTRLTVL.

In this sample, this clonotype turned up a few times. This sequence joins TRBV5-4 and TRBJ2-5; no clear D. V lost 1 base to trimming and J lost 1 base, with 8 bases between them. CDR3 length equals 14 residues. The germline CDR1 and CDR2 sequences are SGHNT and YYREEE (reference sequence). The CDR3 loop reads CASSLRAVQETQYF. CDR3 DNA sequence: TGTGCCAGCAGCTTGAGGGCTGTCCAAGAGACCCAGTACTTC.

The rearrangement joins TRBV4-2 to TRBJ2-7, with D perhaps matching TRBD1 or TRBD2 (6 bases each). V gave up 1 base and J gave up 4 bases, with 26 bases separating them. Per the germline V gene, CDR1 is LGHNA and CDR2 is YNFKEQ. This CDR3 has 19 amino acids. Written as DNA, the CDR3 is TGTGCCAGCAGCCAAGGTCTGTCTGTGACGCTCACGGGGGCTTACGAGCAGTACTTC. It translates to CASSQGLSVTLTGAYEQYF.

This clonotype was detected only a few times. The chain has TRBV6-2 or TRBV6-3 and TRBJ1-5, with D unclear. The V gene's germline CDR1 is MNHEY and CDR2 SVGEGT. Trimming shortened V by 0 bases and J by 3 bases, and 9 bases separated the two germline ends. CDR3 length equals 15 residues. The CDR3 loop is CASSYSGSTNQPQHF. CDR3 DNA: TGTGCCAGCAGTTACTCGGGCTCCACCAATCAGCCCCAGCATTTT.

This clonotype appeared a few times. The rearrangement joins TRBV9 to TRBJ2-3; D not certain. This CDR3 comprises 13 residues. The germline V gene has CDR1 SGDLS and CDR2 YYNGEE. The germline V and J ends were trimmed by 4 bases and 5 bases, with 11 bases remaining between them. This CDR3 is CASSLTTGDTQYF. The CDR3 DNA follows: TGTGCCAGCAGCCTTACGACGGGAGATACGCAGTATTTT.

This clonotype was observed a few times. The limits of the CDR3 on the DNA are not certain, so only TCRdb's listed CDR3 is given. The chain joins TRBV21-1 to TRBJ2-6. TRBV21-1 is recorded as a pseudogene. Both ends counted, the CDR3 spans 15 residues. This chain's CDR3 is CASSKVGAGANVLTF.

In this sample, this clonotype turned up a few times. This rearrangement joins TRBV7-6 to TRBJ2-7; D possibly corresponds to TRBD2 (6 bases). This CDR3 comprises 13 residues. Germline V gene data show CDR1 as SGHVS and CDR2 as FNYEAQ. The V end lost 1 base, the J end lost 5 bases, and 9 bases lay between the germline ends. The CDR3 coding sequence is TGTGCCAGCAGCTTAGAGGGAGGTCACGAGCAGTACTTC. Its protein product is CASSLEGGHEQYF.

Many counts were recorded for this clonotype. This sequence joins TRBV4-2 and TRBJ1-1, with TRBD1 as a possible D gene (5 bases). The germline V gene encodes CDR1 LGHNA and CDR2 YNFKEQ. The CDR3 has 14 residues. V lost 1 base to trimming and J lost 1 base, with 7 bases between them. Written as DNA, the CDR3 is TGTGCCAGCAGCCAAGGGACACGGAACACTGAAGCTTTCTTT. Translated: CASSQGTRNTEAFF.

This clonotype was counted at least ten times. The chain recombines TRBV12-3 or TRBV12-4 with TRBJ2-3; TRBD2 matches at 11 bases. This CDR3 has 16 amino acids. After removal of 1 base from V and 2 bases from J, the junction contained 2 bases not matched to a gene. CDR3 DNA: TGTGCCAGCAGTTTAGGACTAGCGGGAATCACAGATACGCAGTATTTT. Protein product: CASSLGLAGITDTQYF.

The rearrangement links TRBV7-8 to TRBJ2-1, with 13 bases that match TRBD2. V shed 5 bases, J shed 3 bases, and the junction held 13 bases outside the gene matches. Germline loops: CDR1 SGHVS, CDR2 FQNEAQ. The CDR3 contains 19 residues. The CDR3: CASSPRLAGGLGSYNEQFF. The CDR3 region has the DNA TGTGCCAGCAGCCCAAGACTAGCGGGGGGCCTCGGCAGCTACAATGAGCAGTTCTTC.

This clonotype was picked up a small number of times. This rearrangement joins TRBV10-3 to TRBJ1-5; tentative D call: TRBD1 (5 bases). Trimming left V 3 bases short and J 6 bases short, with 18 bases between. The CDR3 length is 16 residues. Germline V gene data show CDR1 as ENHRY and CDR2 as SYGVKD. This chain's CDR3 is CAISDEARVGGQPQHF. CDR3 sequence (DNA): TGTGCCATCAGTGATGAGGCCAGGGTGGGCGGTCAGCCCCAGCATTTT.

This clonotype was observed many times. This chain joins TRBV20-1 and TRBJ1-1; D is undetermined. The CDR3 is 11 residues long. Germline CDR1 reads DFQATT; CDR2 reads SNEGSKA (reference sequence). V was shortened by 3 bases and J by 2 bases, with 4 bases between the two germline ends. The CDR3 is CSASGNTEAFF. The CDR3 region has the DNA TGCAGTGCTAGTGGCAACACTGAAGCTTTCTTT.

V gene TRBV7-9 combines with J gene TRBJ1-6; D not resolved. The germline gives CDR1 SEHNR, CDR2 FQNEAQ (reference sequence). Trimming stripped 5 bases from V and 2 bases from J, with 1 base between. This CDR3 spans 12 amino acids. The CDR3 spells CASSAYNSPLHF. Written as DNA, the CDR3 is TGTGCCAGCAGCGCCTATAATTCACCCCTCCACTTT.

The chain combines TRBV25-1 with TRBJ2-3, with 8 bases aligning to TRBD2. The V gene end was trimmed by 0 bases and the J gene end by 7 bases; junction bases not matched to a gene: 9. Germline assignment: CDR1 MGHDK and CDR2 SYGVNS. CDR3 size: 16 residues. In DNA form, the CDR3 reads TGTGCCAGCAGTGAATATCGGGCGGGGGGCCGGAATACGCAGTATTTT. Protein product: CASSEYRAGGRNTQYF.

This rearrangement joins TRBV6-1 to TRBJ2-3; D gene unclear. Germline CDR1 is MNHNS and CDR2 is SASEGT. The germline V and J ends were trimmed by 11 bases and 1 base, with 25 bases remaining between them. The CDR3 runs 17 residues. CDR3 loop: CAASKPKKSPGTDTQYF. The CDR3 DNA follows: TGTGCCGCTAGTAAACCCAAGAAGTCCCCTGGCACAGATACGCAGTATTTT.

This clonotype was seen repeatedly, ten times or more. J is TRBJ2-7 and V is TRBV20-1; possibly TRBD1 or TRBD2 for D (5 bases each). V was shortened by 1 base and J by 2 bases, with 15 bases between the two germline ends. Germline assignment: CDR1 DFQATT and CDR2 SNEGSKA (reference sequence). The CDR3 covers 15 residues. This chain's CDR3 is CSARVEGPAPYEQYF. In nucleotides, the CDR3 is TGCAGTGCTAGAGTCGAGGGACCGGCCCCCTACGAGCAGTACTTC.

The CDR3 spells CASSPDRVSEKLFF. The CDR3 DNA follows: TGTGCCAGCAGCCCAGACAGGGTTAGTGAAAAACTGTTTTTT. The J gene is TRBJ1-4, the V gene TRBV7-2; 7 nucleotides match TRBD1. Germline CDR1 SGHTA, CDR2 FQGNSA. The CDR3 runs 14 residues. The V and J ends lost 5 bases and 7 bases, in that order; junction bases with no gene match: 7.